The 3 T cell receptor beta chains below were found in one sample sequenced in a study of graft-versus-host responses after intestinal transplantation. These TCRs' antigens remain unknown. Sequencing was performed with immunoSEQ multiplex PCR; in TCRdb, only in-frame clones are kept and a portion is missing. Among roughly 64,000 clones, 90% were seen once, and the ten largest hold less than 2%. The specimen was unstimulated CD8+ T cells sorted from spleen or lymph node cells, collected before transplant. The origin of the receptors is a human donor who was the organ donor for an intestinal transplant.

The chain combines TRBV6-1 with TRBJ2-3, with unresolved D. The CDR3 runs to 13 residues. The germline gives CDR1 MNHNS, CDR2 SASEGT. With 6 bases removed from V and 1 base from J, the gap between germline ends came to 8 bases. The CDR3 spells CASRLMGTDTQYF. The CDR3 DNA sequence: TGTGCCAGCAGACTCATGGGCACAGATACGCAGTATTTT.

The chain is built from TRBV10-2 and TRBJ1-5, with 10 bases identical to TRBD1. This CDR3 has 16 amino acids. V lost 7 bases, J lost 4 bases, and 10 bases stayed unmatched. CDR1 and CDR2 from the germline V gene are WSHSY and SAAADI. CDR3 loop: CASTEGTGEVNQPQHF. CDR3 coding DNA: TGCGCCAGCACTGAAGGGACAGGGGAGGTAAATCAGCCCCAGCATTTT.

The chain couples TRBV11-3 to TRBJ2-2; D possibly corresponds to TRBD1 (5 bases). The CDR3 contains 16 residues. V was pared by 3 bases and J by 5 bases, with 16 bases between. Per germline, CDR1 SGHNT and CDR2 YENEEA. The CDR3 spells CASSFAPDMGTGELFF. In DNA, the CDR3 is TGTGCCAGCAGCTTCGCCCCGGACATGGGGACCGGGGAGCTGTTTTTT.